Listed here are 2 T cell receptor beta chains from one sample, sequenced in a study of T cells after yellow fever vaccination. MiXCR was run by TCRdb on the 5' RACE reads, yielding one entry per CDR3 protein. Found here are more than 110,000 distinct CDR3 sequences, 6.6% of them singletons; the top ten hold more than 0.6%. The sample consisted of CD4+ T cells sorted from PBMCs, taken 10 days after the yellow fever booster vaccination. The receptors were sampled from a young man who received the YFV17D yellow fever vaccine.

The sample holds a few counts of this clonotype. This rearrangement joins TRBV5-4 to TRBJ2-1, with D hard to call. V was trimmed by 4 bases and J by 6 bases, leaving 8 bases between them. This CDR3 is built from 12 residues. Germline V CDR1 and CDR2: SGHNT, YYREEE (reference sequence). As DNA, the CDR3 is TGTGCCAGCAGCGACCGAACCAATGAGCAGTTCTTC. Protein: CASSDRTNEQFF. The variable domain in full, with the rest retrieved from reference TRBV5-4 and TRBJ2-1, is ETGVTQSPTHLIKTRGQQVTLRCSSQSGHNTVSWYQQALGQGPQFIFQYYREEENGRGNFPPRFSGLQFPNYSSELNVNALELDDSALYLCASSDRTNEQFFGPGTRLTVL.

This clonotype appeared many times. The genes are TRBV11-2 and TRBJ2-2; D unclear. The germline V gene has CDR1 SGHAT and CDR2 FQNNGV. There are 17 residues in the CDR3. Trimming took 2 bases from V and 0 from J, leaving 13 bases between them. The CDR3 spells CASSLIGDPTNTGELFF. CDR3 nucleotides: TGTGCCAGCAGCTTAATCGGTGATCCGACGAACACCGGGGAGCTGTTTTTT.